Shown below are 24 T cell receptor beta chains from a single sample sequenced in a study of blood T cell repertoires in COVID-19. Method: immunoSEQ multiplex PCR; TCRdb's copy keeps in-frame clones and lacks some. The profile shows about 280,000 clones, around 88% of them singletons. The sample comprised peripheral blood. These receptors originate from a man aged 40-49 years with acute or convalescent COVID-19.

CDR3 in DNA: TGTGCCAGCAGTTTATCCATCGGGGTCCTGACGGAGAGCTCCTACGAGCAGTACTTC. Protein sequence: CASSLSIGVLTESSYEQYF. V usage is TRBV27 and J usage is TRBJ2-7; tentative D call: TRBD2 (5 bases). Trimming took off 0 bases at V and 0 bases at J, with 21 bases between the two ends. The CDR3 length is 19 residues. CDR1 and CDR2 from the germline V gene are MNHEY and SMNVEV (reference sequence).

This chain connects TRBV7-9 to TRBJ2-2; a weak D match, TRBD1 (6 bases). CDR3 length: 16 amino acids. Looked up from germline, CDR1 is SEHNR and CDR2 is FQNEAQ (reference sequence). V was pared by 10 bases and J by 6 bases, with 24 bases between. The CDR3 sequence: CATDTYREISPGELFF. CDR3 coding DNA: TGTGCCACCGACACCTACAGGGAGATTAGTCCCGGGGAGCTGTTTTTT.

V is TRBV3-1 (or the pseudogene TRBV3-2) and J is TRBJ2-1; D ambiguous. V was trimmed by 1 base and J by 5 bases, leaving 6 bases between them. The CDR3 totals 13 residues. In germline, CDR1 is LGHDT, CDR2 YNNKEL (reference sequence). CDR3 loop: CASSQARNNEQFF. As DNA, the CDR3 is TGTGCCAGCAGCCAAGCGAGGAACAATGAGCAGTTCTTC.

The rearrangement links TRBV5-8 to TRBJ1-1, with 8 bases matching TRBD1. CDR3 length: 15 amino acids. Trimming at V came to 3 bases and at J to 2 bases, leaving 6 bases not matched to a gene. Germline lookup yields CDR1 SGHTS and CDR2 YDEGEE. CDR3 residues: CASSWTGNQNTEAFF. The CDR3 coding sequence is TGTGCCAGCAGCTGGACAGGGAACCAAAACACTGAAGCTTTCTTT.

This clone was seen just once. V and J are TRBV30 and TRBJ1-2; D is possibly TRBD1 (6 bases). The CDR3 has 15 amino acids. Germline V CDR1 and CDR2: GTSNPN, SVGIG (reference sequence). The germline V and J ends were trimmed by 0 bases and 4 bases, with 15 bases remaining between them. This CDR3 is CAWSVGLKGGYGYTF. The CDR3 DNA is TGTGCCTGGAGTGTAGGTCTCAAAGGGGGCTATGGCTACACCTTC.

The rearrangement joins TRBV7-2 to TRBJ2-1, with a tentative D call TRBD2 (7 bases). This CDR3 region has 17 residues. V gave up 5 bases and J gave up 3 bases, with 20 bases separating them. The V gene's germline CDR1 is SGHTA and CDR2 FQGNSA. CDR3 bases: TGTGCCAGCAGCCACCAGTCATCGGGGGGCCTCTACAATGAGCAGTTCTTC. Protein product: CASSHQSSGGLYNEQFF. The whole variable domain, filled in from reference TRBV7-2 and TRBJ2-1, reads GAGVSQSPSNKVTEKGKDVELRCDPISGHTALYWYRQSLGQGLEFLIYFQGNSAPDKSGLPSDRFSAERTGGSVSTLTIQRTQQEDSAVYLCASSHQSSGGLYNEQFFGPGTRLTVL.

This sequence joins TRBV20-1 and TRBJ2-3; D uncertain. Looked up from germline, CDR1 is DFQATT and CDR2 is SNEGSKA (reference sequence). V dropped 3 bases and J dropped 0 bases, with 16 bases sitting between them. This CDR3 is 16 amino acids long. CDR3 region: CSASGFVEASTDTQYF. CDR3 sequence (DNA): TGCAGTGCTAGTGGCTTCGTTGAAGCTAGCACAGATACGCAGTATTTT.

Here the CDR3 reads CASSETEYQPQHF. The CDR3 nucleotides read TGTGCCAGCAGTGAAACAGAGTACCAGCCCCAGCATTTT. This chain joins TRBV6-1 and TRBJ1-5; the D is unclear. Germline V lookup: CDR1 MNHNS, CDR2 SASEGT. CDR3 size: 13 residues. The V end was cut by 2 bases, the J end by 7 bases, with 9 bases between.

The CDR3 DNA sequence: TGCGCCAGCAGCTTGGCTAGCGGGGTAATGAACACCGGGGAGCTGTTTTTT. This translates into CASSLASGVMNTGELFF. The chain couples TRBV5-1 to TRBJ2-2; 9 bases are shared with TRBD2. CDR1 and CDR2 (germline): SGHRS, YFSETQ. The ends lost 0 bases at V and 1 base at J; junction bases unmatched: 4. The CDR3 spans 17 residues.

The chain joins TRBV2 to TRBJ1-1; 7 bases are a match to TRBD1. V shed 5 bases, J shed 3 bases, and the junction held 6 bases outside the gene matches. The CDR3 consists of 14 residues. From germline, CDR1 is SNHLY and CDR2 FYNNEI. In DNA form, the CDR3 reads TGTGCCAGCAGTCGGGACAGCGGTGACACTGAAGCTTTCTTT. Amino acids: CASSRDSGDTEAFF.

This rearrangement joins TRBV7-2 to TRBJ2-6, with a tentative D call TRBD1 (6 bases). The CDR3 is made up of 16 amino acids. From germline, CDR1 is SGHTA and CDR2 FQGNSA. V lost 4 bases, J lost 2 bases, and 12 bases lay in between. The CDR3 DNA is TGTGCCAGCAGCTGGGCCTGGGGGCCTGGGGCCAACGTCCTGACTTTC. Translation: CASSWAWGPGANVLTF.

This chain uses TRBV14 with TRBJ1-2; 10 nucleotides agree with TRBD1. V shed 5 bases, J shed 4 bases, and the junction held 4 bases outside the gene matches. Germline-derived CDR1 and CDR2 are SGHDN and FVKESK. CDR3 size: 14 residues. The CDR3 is CASSGTGEIYGYTF. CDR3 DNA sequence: TGTGCCAGCAGCGGGACAGGGGAAATCTATGGCTACACCTTC.

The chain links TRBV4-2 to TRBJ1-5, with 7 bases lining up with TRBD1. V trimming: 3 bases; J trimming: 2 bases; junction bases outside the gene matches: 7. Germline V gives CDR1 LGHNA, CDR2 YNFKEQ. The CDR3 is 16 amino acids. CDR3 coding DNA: TGTGCCAGCAGCCAGGTGACAGGGAATCGCAATCAGCCCCAGCATTTT. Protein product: CASSQVTGNRNQPQHF.

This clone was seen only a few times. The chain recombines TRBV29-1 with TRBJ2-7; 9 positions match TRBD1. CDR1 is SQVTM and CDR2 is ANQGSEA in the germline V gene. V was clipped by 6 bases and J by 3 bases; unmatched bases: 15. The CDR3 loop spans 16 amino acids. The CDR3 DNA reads TGCAGCGTGCTGATCGTATCCGGGACAGGGAGCTACGAGCAGTACTTC. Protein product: CSVLIVSGTGSYEQYF.

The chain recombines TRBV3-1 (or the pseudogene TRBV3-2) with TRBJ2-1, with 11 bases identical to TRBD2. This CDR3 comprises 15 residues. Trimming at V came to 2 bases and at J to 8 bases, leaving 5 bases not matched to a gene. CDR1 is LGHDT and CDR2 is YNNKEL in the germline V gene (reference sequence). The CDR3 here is CASSQLAGGLDEQFF. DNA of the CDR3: TGTGCCAGCAGCCAATTAGCGGGGGGGCTGGATGAGCAGTTCTTC.

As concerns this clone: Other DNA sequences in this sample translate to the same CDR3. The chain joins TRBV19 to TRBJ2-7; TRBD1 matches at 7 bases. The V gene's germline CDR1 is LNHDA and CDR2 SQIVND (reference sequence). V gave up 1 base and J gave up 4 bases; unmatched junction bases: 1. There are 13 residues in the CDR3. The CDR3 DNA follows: TGTGCCAGTAGTATAGGGACAGGTTACGAGCAGTACTTC. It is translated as CASSIGTGYEQYF.

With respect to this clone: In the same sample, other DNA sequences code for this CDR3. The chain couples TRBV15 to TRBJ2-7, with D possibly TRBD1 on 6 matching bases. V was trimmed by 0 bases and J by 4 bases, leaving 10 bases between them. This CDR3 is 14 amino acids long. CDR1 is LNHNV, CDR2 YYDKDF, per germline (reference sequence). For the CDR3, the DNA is TGTGCCACCAGCAGAGATCAGGGGCTATACGAGCAGTACTTC. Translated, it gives CATSRDQGLYEQYF. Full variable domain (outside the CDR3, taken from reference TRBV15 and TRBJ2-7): DAMVIQNPRYQVTQFGKPVTLSCSQTLNHNVMYWYQQKSSQAPKLLFHYYDKDFNNEADTPDNFQSRRPNTSFCFLDIRSPGLGDTAMYLCATSRDQGLYEQYFGPGTRLTVT.

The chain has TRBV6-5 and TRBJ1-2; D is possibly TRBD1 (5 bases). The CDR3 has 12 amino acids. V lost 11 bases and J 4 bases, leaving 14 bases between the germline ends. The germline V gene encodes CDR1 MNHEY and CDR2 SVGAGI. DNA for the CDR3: TGTGCCGCCGCGGGGGGGTCCTATGGCTACACCTTC. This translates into CAAAGGSYGYTF.

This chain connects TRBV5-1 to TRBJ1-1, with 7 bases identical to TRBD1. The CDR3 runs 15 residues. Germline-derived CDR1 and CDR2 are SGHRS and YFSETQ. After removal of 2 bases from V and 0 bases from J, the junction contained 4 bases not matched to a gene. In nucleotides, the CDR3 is TGCGCCAGCAGCTTAATGGGACAGATGAACACTGAAGCTTTCTTT. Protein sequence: CASSLMGQMNTEAFF.

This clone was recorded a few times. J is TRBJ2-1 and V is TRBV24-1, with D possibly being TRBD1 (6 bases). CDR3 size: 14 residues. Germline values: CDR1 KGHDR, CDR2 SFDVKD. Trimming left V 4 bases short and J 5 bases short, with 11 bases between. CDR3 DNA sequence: TGTGCCACCAGTGACCCGTCAGGGGACAATGAGCAGTTCTTC. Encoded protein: CATSDPSGDNEQFF.

The CDR3 sequence is CASSLRQGYEQYF. The CDR3 DNA is TGTGCCAGCAGTTTAAGACAAGGCTACGAGCAGTACTTC. The gene calls are TRBV27 and TRBJ2-7; D uncertain. This CDR3 has 13 amino acids. From germline, CDR1 is MNHEY and CDR2 SMNVEV (reference sequence). Trimming cost V 2 bases and J 3 bases, with 8 bases left between them.

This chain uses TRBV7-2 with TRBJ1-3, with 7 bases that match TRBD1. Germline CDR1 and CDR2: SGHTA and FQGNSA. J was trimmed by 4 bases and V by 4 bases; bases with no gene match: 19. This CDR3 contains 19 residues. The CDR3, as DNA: TGTGCCAGCAGCTCTCGCACGAAACCTCAGACAGGGCAAGGAAACACCATATATTTT. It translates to CASSSRTKPQTGQGNTIYF.

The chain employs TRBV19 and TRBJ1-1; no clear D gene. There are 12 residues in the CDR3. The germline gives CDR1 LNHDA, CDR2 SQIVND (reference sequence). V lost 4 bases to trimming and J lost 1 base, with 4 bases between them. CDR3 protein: CASSTGNTEAFF. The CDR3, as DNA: TGTGCCAGTAGTACAGGGAACACTGAAGCTTTCTTT.

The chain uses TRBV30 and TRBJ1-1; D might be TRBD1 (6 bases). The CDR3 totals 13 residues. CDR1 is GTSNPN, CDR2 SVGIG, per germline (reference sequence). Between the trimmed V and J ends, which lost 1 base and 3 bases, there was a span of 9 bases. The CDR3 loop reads CAWSDTGYTEAFF. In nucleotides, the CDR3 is TGTGCCTGGAGTGACACAGGGTACACTGAAGCTTTCTTT.